This TCR beta chain was profiled in a study of T cells after yellow fever vaccination. CDR3 length: 15 residues. V lost 5 bases and J lost 4, with 17 bases in between. This clonotype was observed a few times. TCRdb reanalysed the 5' RACE reads using MiXCR and keeps one entry per CDR3 protein. The sample holds hundreds of thousands of distinct CDR3 sequences, 3% to 4.5% seen once. The TCR sequence derives from a man younger than 30 who received the YFV17D yellow fever vaccine. The chain has TRBV12-3 or TRBV12-4 and TRBJ2-5, with D possibly called TRBD1 or TRBD2 (5 bases each). The material sequenced was PBMCs, taken on the day of the yellow fever booster vaccination. The CDR3 loop reads CASSRTGTQGETQYF. CDR3 DNA sequence: TGTGCCAGCAGTCGAACCGGGACCCAAGGAGAGACCCAGTACTTC.